Listed below are T cell receptor beta chains from one sample, sequenced in a study of cytotoxic CD8 clonotypes in ibrutinib-treated CLL. Profiled with immunoSEQ multiplex PCR; TCRdb holds only in-frame clones, not every one. The sample consists of approximately 80,000 clones, approximately 86% of them appearing once. Sequences were derived from PBMCs, sampled before ibrutinib treatment. The origin of the receptors is a human donor with chronic lymphocytic leukemia. The CDR3 runs from the conserved cysteine through the conserved F or W. D genes are given only for firm matches. Clone size is given for some rows only: seen once, a few or many times, or a class if the clone is expanded.

j_call: TRBJ2-1
d_call: NA
clone_size: NA
v_call: TRBV5-1
cdr3_nt: TGCGCCAGCAGCGCGGGACCAGAAGGTGAGCAGTTCTTC
cdr3_aa: CASSAGPEGEQFF

j_call: TRBJ2-3
d_call: NA
clone_size: NA
v_call: TRBV6-6
cdr3_nt: TGTGCCAGCAGTCCCGATGCTGGCGATACGCAGTATTTT
cdr3_aa: CASSPDAGDTQYF

j_call: TRBJ2-7
d_call: NA
clone_size: NA
v_call: TRBV5-6
cdr3_nt: TGTGCCAGCAGCTTTCGACAAAGCTACGAGCAGTACTTC
cdr3_aa: CASSFRQSYEQYF

j_call: TRBJ1-4
d_call: NA
clone_size: NA
v_call: TRBV5-6
cdr3_nt: TGTGCCAGCAGCTTGGTTGGGGGAGGACAGTCTAATGAAAAACTGTTTTTT
cdr3_aa: CASSLVGGGQSNEKLFF

j_call: TRBJ2-7
d_call: NA
clone_size: NA
v_call: TRBV19
cdr3_nt: TGTGCCAGTAGTATTCAGTTCGACAGCTACGAGCAGTACTTC
cdr3_aa: CASSIQFDSYEQYF

j_call: TRBJ2-7
d_call: NA
clone_size: NA
v_call: TRBV29-1
cdr3_nt: TGCAGCGTTGTACCAGGGGTGGGGGAGCAGTACTTC
cdr3_aa: CSVVPGVGEQYF

j_call: TRBJ1-1
d_call: NA
clone_size: NA
v_call: TRBV28
cdr3_nt: TGTGCCAGCAGTTTACGCCCCCCTGGGGGGGCTGAAGCTTTCTTT
cdr3_aa: CASSLRPPGGAEAFF

j_call: TRBJ2-5
d_call: TRBD1
clone_size: once
v_call: TRBV12-5
cdr3_nt: TGTGCTAGTGGTTTGCGGACAGGGGCAGCGGAGACCCAGTACTTC
cdr3_aa: CASGLRTGAAETQYF

j_call: TRBJ2-7
d_call: NA
clone_size: once
v_call: TRBV5-1
cdr3_nt: TGCGCCAGCAGCTTACCTAGCGATTCCTACGAGCAGTACTTC
cdr3_aa: CASSLPSDSYEQYF

j_call: TRBJ1-2
d_call: TRBD1
clone_size: NA
v_call: TRBV7-8
cdr3_nt: TGTGCCAGCAGCCCTCCCGGGACAGGGAACTATGGCTACACCTTC
cdr3_aa: CASSPPGTGNYGYTF

j_call: TRBJ1-2
d_call: NA
clone_size: NA
v_call: TRBV5-1
cdr3_nt: TGCGCCAGCAGCTTGGTCGGTGGCTACACCTTC
cdr3_aa: CASSLVGGYTF

j_call: TRBJ1-2
d_call: TRBD1
clone_size: NA
v_call: TRBV19
cdr3_nt: TGTGCCAGTAGTGCCCCTCCGGGACAGGGAAAAGGCTACACCTTC
cdr3_aa: CASSAPPGQGKGYTF

j_call: TRBJ2-7
d_call: TRBD1
clone_size: NA
v_call: TRBV27
cdr3_nt: TGTGCCAGCAGTTTAAAGGGACAGAGCTACGAGCAGTACTTC
cdr3_aa: CASSLKGQSYEQYF

j_call: TRBJ2-7
d_call: NA
clone_size: NA
v_call: TRBV10-1
cdr3_nt: TGCGCCAGCAGTGAGGTCGACATCCCCGACCCCTACGAGCAGTACTTC
cdr3_aa: CASSEVDIPDPYEQYF

j_call: TRBJ2-2
d_call: NA
clone_size: NA
v_call: TRBV11-3
cdr3_nt: TGTGCCAGCAGCTTGCGAGGGGCGAACACCGGGGAGCTGTTTTTT
cdr3_aa: CASSLRGANTGELFF

j_call: TRBJ1-5
d_call: NA
clone_size: NA
v_call: TRBV6-5
cdr3_nt: TGTGCCAGCAGTCCTACAGGGCTTAGCAATCAGCCCCAGCATTTT
cdr3_aa: CASSPTGLSNQPQHF

j_call: TRBJ2-5
d_call: NA
clone_size: NA
v_call: TRBV9
cdr3_nt: TGTGCCAGCACAAAATTGGAGGGGGCTAAGGAGACCCAGTACTTC
cdr3_aa: CASTKLEGAKETQYF

j_call: TRBJ2-5
d_call: NA
clone_size: once
v_call: TRBV9
cdr3_nt: TGTGCCAGCAGCGGTGCTCCCCCACGGAGGACCCAGTACTTC
cdr3_aa: CASSGAPPRRTQYF

j_call: TRBJ2-2
d_call: NA
clone_size: NA
v_call: TRBV6-5
cdr3_nt: TGTGCCAGCAGTTTGCCGACGGTAACCGGGGAGCTGTTTTTT
cdr3_aa: CASSLPTVTGELFF

j_call: TRBJ2-5
d_call: NA
clone_size: NA
v_call: TRBV5-1
cdr3_nt: TGCGCCAGCAGCTTGGGTATGACTAACACCTTTTTCGTCGAGACCCAGTACTTC
cdr3_aa: CASSLGMTNTFFVETQYF

j_call: TRBJ2-2
d_call: TRBD2
clone_size: NA
v_call: TRBV30
cdr3_nt: TGTGCCTGGAGTGACGGACTAGCGGGATACACCGGGGAGCTGTTTTTT
cdr3_aa: CAWSDGLAGYTGELFF

j_call: TRBJ2-1
d_call: TRBD1
clone_size: NA
v_call: TRBV9
cdr3_nt: TGTGCCAGCAGCTTCCGGGACAGTTCCTACAATGAGCAGTTCTTC
cdr3_aa: CASSFRDSSYNEQFF

j_call: TRBJ2-2
d_call: NA
clone_size: NA
v_call: TRBV11-2
cdr3_nt: TGTGCCAGCAGCTTAGGCCAGGGCGGGGAGCTGTTTTTT
cdr3_aa: CASSLGQGGELFF

j_call: TRBJ2-5
d_call: NA
clone_size: few
v_call: TRBV19
cdr3_nt: TGTGCCAGTAGTCCGACTCGGGAGACCCAGTACTTC
cdr3_aa: CASSPTRETQYF

j_call: TRBJ2-1
d_call: TRBD2
clone_size: few
v_call: TRBV25-1
cdr3_nt: TGTGCCAGCAGTAAACTCTTAGCGGGGGGGGCCTACAATGAGCAGTTCTTC
cdr3_aa: CASSKLLAGGAYNEQFF

j_call: TRBJ1-5
d_call: NA
clone_size: NA
v_call: TRBV27
cdr3_nt: TGTGCCAGCAGTTTTGGGACACAAAATCAGCCCCAGCATTTT
cdr3_aa: CASSFGTQNQPQHF

j_call: TRBJ2-2
d_call: TRBD1
clone_size: NA
v_call: TRBV7-3
cdr3_nt: TGTGCCAGCAGCCACAGGGGAAACACCGGGGAGCTGTTTTTT
cdr3_aa: CASSHRGNTGELFF

j_call: TRBJ2-1
d_call: NA
clone_size: NA
v_call: TRBV7-7
cdr3_nt: TGTGCCAGCAGCGGGGGACAGCGGGGATCCATGAAGTTCTTC
cdr3_aa: CASSGGQRGSMKFF

j_call: TRBJ2-7
d_call: NA
clone_size: NA
v_call: TRBV4-1
cdr3_nt: TGCGCCAGCAGCCAAATTGTAAGTAACGAGCAGTACTTC
cdr3_aa: CASSQIVSNEQYF

j_call: TRBJ1-1
d_call: NA
clone_size: NA
v_call: TRBV20-1
cdr3_nt: TGCAGTGGGGTTCGGAGCACTGAAGCTTTCTTT
cdr3_aa: CSGVRSTEAFF

j_call: TRBJ1-2
d_call: NA
clone_size: NA
v_call: TRBV11-2
cdr3_nt: TGTGCCAGCAGCTTAGGGAACAATCCCTATGGCTACACCTTC
cdr3_aa: CASSLGNNPYGYTF

j_call: TRBJ2-7
d_call: NA
clone_size: NA
v_call: TRBV5-4
cdr3_nt: TGTGCCAGCAGCTTGGACCCACAGAAGGCCTACGAGCAGTACTTC
cdr3_aa: CASSLDPQKAYEQYF

j_call: TRBJ1-2
d_call: TRBD1
clone_size: NA
v_call: TRBV2
cdr3_nt: TGTGCCAGCATAGACAGGGGTAATGGCTACACCTTC
cdr3_aa: CASIDRGNGYTF

j_call: TRBJ1-1
d_call: NA
clone_size: NA
v_call: TRBV9
cdr3_nt: TGTGCCAGCAGCGTAGTAGGGGGAAACACTGAAGCTTTCTTT
cdr3_aa: CASSVVGGNTEAFF

j_call: TRBJ2-1
d_call: TRBD2
clone_size: NA
v_call: TRBV2
cdr3_nt: TGTGCCAGCAGTCCGACTAGCGGGACCAACAATGAGCAGTTCTTC
cdr3_aa: CASSPTSGTNNEQFF

j_call: TRBJ1-5
d_call: NA
clone_size: NA
v_call: TRBV6-5
cdr3_nt: TGTGCCAGCAGTGAAGGGCAGCTCCTCCAGCCCCAGCATTTT
cdr3_aa: CASSEGQLLQPQHF

j_call: TRBJ2-5
d_call: NA
clone_size: NA
v_call: TRBV11-1
cdr3_nt: TGTGCCAGCAGCCCCAGGGCAGCCCTGAGAGAGACCCAGTACTTC
cdr3_aa: CASSPRAALRETQYF

j_call: TRBJ2-7
d_call: NA
clone_size: NA
v_call: TRBV29-1
cdr3_nt: TGCAGCGTTGAAGACCCGACAGGGAGGGCCTACGAGCAGTACTTC
cdr3_aa: CSVEDPTGRAYEQYF

j_call: TRBJ2-7
d_call: TRBD1
clone_size: NA
v_call: TRBV7-3
cdr3_nt: TGTGCCAGCAGCAGAGGGACAGGGGGCGACGAGCAGTACTTC
cdr3_aa: CASSRGTGGDEQYF

j_call: TRBJ2-5
d_call: NA
clone_size: NA
v_call: TRBV5-4
cdr3_nt: TGTGCCAGCAGCCCCCGTGGACTCCAAGAGACCCAGTACTTC
cdr3_aa: CASSPRGLQETQYF

j_call: TRBJ2-7
d_call: NA
clone_size: NA
v_call: TRBV27
cdr3_nt: TGTGCCAGCAGTTTATCAACGGGAGCCGATCGGTTCTACGAGCAGTACTTC
cdr3_aa: CASSLSTGADRFYEQYF

j_call: TRBJ1-2
d_call: NA
clone_size: once
v_call: TRBV6-1
cdr3_nt: TGTGCCAGCAGTGAAAGGTCAGAGATCAATGGCTACACCTTC
cdr3_aa: CASSERSEINGYTF

j_call: TRBJ1-2
d_call: NA
clone_size: NA
v_call: TRBV6-1
cdr3_nt: TGTGCCAGCAGTGAAGCGCAGTCTAACTATGGCTACACCTTC
cdr3_aa: CASSEAQSNYGYTF

j_call: TRBJ1-3
d_call: NA
clone_size: NA
v_call: TRBV6-6
cdr3_nt: TGTGCCAGCAGTTTCGGGGGTTACTCTGGAAACACCATATATTTT
cdr3_aa: CASSFGGYSGNTIYF

j_call: TRBJ2-3
d_call: TRBD2
clone_size: NA
v_call: TRBV5-1
cdr3_nt: TGCGCCAGCAGCCGACTAGCGGGAAGCACAGATACGCAGTATTTT
cdr3_aa: CASSRLAGSTDTQYF

j_call: TRBJ1-5
d_call: NA
clone_size: NA
v_call: TRBV19
cdr3_nt: TGTGCCAGTAGTCGATTAGACAGGACTGTTTACGATCAGCCCCAGCATTTT
cdr3_aa: CASSRLDRTVYDQPQHF

j_call: TRBJ1-5
d_call: TRBD1
clone_size: NA
v_call: TRBV19
cdr3_nt: TGTGCCAGTAGTGGGCAGGGGGGCAATCAGCCCCAGCATTTT
cdr3_aa: CASSGQGGNQPQHF

j_call: TRBJ2-2
d_call: TRBD1
clone_size: NA
v_call: TRBV4-1
cdr3_nt: TGCGCCAGCAGCCCCACAACGAGGCAGGGGGTAGGTGTCACCGGGGAGCTGTTTTTT
cdr3_aa: CASSPTTRQGVGVTGELFF